This passage covers 20 T cell receptor beta chains from one sample sequenced in a study of T cell changes during pregnancy in multiple sclerosis. Method: immunoSEQ multiplex PCR; TCRdb's copy keeps in-frame clones and lacks some. The sample has 45,000 to 55,000 clones; roughly 90% are singletons. This sample comprised CD4+ T cells from peripheral blood mononuclear cells, obtained after pregnancy. The receptors originated from a female donor with multiple sclerosis, enrolled in a pregnancy study.

This chain links TRBV7-2 with TRBJ1-1; D gene unclear. The V gene lost 4 bases and the J gene lost 5 bases, with 14 bases spanning the gap. CDR1 is SGHTA, CDR2 FQGNSA, per germline. The CDR3 loop spans 14 amino acids. The CDR3 loop is CASSSTPGGTEAFF. The DNA of the CDR3 is TGTGCCAGCAGCTCAACACCCGGAGGGACTGAAGCTTTCTTT. Combining the CDR3 with reference TRBV7-2 and TRBJ1-1 gives the whole variable domain GAGVSQSPSNKVTEKGKDVELRCDPISGHTALYWYRQSLGQGLEFLIYFQGNSAPDKSGLPSDRFSAERTGGSVSTLTIQRTQQEDSAVYLCASSSTPGGTEAFFGQGTRLTVV.

This rearrangement joins TRBV6-5 to TRBJ1-5, with TRBD1 identical over 8 bases. Trimming cost V 6 bases and J 6 bases; bases outside gene matches: 10. The CDR3 is 15 residues long. From germline, CDR1 is MNHEY and CDR2 SVGAGI. CDR3 DNA: TGTGCCAGCAGACAGGGGGGAGAGGGTTCTCAGCCCCAGCATTTT. Amino acids: CASRQGGEGSQPQHF.

V and J are TRBV27 and TRBJ1-1; the match to TRBD1 covers 7 bases. The V gene's germline CDR1 is MNHEY and CDR2 SMNVEV (reference sequence). The V segment lost 6 bases and the J segment 1 base; nucleotides outside the gene matches: 8. The CDR3 length is 15 residues. The CDR3 region is CASRRTGAANTEAFF. The CDR3 DNA reads as TGTGCCAGCAGGCGTACAGGGGCCGCGAACACTGAAGCTTTCTTT.

V usage is TRBV28 and J usage is TRBJ2-2, with 8 bases matching TRBD1. The CDR3 length is 16 residues. CDR1 and CDR2 (germline): MDHEN, SYDVKM. Trimming took 6 bases from V and 5 from J; bases not matched to a gene: 11. This chain's CDR3 is CASRRYGTGGTGELFF. CDR3 in DNA: TGTGCCAGCAGGCGTTACGGGACAGGAGGAACCGGGGAGCTGTTTTTT.

Only one count was recorded for this clone. The chain employs TRBV5-1 and TRBJ2-1, with a tentative D call TRBD2 (5 bases). This CDR3 has 13 amino acids. V was shortened by 6 bases and J by 9 bases, with 16 bases between the two germline ends. Per germline, CDR1 SGHRS and CDR2 YFSETQ. CDR3 protein: CASMPPERREQFF. DNA for the CDR3: TGCGCCAGCATGCCTCCCGAGCGGCGTGAGCAGTTCTTC.

CDR3 nucleotides: TGTGCCTGGAGGGGCAGGGCGGGAGAGCAGTACTTC. This sequence encodes CAWRGRAGEQYF. The rearrangement uses TRBV30 and TRBJ2-7; a weak D match, TRBD2 (6 bases). The V and J ends lost 3 bases and 7 bases respectively, with 13 bases between them. This CDR3 is built from 12 residues. Germline-derived CDR1 and CDR2 are GTSNPN and SVGIG (reference sequence).

The chain employs TRBV7-9 and TRBJ1-2; D is perhaps TRBD1 (5 bases). This CDR3 is 14 amino acids long. V lost 8 bases and J lost 1, with 14 bases in between. Germline CDR1 and CDR2: SEHNR and FQNEAQ (reference sequence). CDR3 nucleotide sequence: TGTGCCAGCGCGGACATTCGAATTAACTATGGCTACACCTTC. It translates to CASADIRINYGYTF.

The chain links TRBV5-1 to TRBJ2-5; perhaps TRBD2 as D (6 bases). Germline V CDR1 and CDR2: SGHRS, YFSETQ. There are 13 residues in the CDR3. V was shortened by 6 bases and J by 2 bases, with 11 bases between the two germline ends. The CDR3 loop reads CASKSGPQETQYF. The DNA of the CDR3 is TGCGCCAGCAAAAGCGGGCCTCAAGAGACCCAGTACTTC.

This chain uses TRBV18 with TRBJ2-1; 8 bases fit TRBD1. Germline V gene lookup returns CDR1 KGHSH and CDR2 LQKENI. CDR3 length equals 15 residues. The ends lost 5 bases at V and 6 bases at J; junction bases unmatched: 9. CDR3 nucleotides: TGTGCCAGCTCAACACGACAGGGGTCTCGCAATGAGCAGTTCTTC. Translated, it gives CASSTRQGSRNEQFF.

Comments on this clone: Other nucleotide sequences in the sample specify the same CDR3. This chain uses TRBV15 with TRBJ2-1; D is uncertain. Germline V gene sequence: CDR1 LNHNV, CDR2 YYDKDF (reference sequence). The CDR3 runs to 15 residues. V was cut by 3 bases and J by 0 bases, with 9 bases left in between. The CDR3 nucleotides read TGTGCCACCAGCAGGGCAGGTAGCTCCTACAATGAGCAGTTCTTC. Translated: CATSRAGSSYNEQFF.

The chain carries TRBV5-1 and TRBJ2-5; 10 bases are shared with TRBD1. J was trimmed by 3 bases and V by 0 bases; bases with no gene match: 8. The CDR3 extends over 17 amino acids. Germline-derived CDR1 and CDR2 are SGHRS and YFSETQ. CDR3 protein: CASSLDWGQGYKETQYF. CDR3 bases: TGCGCCAGCAGCTTGGACTGGGGACAGGGGTATAAAGAGACCCAGTACTTC.

As DNA, the CDR3 is TGTGCCAGCAGCCAAAGGGGGGACACGTCAGGACTAGCGACCACAGATACGCAGTATTTT. This codes for CASSQRGDTSGLATTDTQYF. This chain uses TRBV4-2 with TRBJ2-3; 9 bases line up with TRBD2. Germline loops: CDR1 LGHNA, CDR2 YNFKEQ. The CDR3 has 20 residues. Germline trimming cut 2 bases from V and 2 bases from J; bases unmatched to any gene: 17.

This chain connects TRBV4-3 to TRBJ1-2; TRBD1 agrees at 8 bases. Germline lookup yields CDR1 LGHNA and CDR2 YSLEER. V lost 0 bases and J lost 6; bases outside the gene matches: 6. The CDR3 spans 15 residues. CDR3 region: CASSQDSRGRNGYTF. DNA of the CDR3: TGCGCCAGCAGCCAAGATAGCAGGGGGCGTAATGGCTACACCTTC.

The chain employs TRBV7-9 and TRBJ2-3; TRBD1 is a possible D gene (6 bases). The CDR3 has 15 residues. Germline loops: CDR1 SEHNR, CDR2 FQNEAQ (reference sequence). V was shortened by 4 bases and J by 2 bases, with 13 bases between the two germline ends. The CDR3 DNA is TGTGCCAGCAGCTCGAACAGGGCATTCACAGATACGCAGTATTTT. Amino acid sequence: CASSSNRAFTDTQYF.

In this sample, this clone turned up once. The chain employs TRBV11-2 and TRBJ2-6; 12 nucleotides match TRBD1. J was trimmed by 2 bases and V by 4 bases; bases with no gene match: 6. The germline CDR1 and CDR2 sequences are SGHAT and FQNNGV. The CDR3 length is 18 residues. DNA of the CDR3: TGTGCCAGCAGCTCACCCGGGACAGGGGGCCCTGGGGCCAACGTCCTGACTTTC. Amino acid sequence: CASSSPGTGGPGANVLTF.

The V call is TRBV6-1, the J call TRBJ2-7, with 11 bases lining up with TRBD2. The germline gives CDR1 MNHNS, CDR2 SASEGT. This CDR3 is 16 amino acids long. The junction had 9 bases not matched to a gene; V was cut back by 4 bases and J by 4 bases. Written as DNA, the CDR3 is TGTGCCAGCAGTGTCAACTTAGCGGGAGGGCCGTACGAGCAGTACTTC. Encoded protein: CASSVNLAGGPYEQYF.

The chain recombines TRBV19 with TRBJ2-1; tentatively, D is TRBD2 (6 bases). The CDR3 is made up of 22 amino acids. With 3 bases removed from V and 5 bases from J, the gap between germline ends came to 35 bases. Germline V gives CDR1 LNHDA, CDR2 SQIVND (reference sequence). CDR3 loop: CASSILSGLEGLARKIDNEQFF. CDR3 in DNA: TGTGCCAGTAGTATTCTTTCCGGGTTGGAGGGTCTAGCGCGAAAAATTGACAATGAGCAGTTCTTC. The variable domain in full, completed from reference TRBV19 and TRBJ2-1, reads DGGITQSPKYLFRKEGQNVTLSCEQNLNHDAMYWYRQDPGQGLRLIYYSQIVNDFQKGDIAEGYSVSREKKESFPLTVTSAQKNPTAFYLCASSILSGLEGLARKIDNEQFFGPGTRLTVL.

The chain joins TRBV30 to TRBJ2-1; D perhaps matches TRBD1 (5 bases). This CDR3 is 13 amino acids long. Germline CDR1 GTSNPN, CDR2 SVGIG (reference sequence). V was cut by 3 bases and J by 6 bases, with 12 bases left in between. The CDR3 DNA reads TGTGCCTGGAGCCAGCTCAGGGCCAATGAGCAGTTCTTC. Its protein product is CAWSQLRANEQFF.

This chain connects TRBV4-1 to TRBJ2-1, with 9 bases lining up with TRBD2. This CDR3 contains 16 residues. Germline CDR1 is MGHRA and CDR2 is YSYEKL. V was clipped by 1 base and J by 6 bases; unmatched bases: 7. The CDR3 here is CASSQVGTSNFNEQFF. Here the CDR3 DNA reads TGCGCCAGCAGCCAAGTGGGGACTAGCAATTTCAATGAGCAGTTCTTC.

The V call is TRBV7-2, the J call TRBJ2-5, with TRBD2 identical over 9 bases. The CDR3 has 15 amino acids. After removal of 4 bases from V and 1 base from J, the junction contained 4 bases not matched to a gene. Per the germline V gene, CDR1 is SGHTA and CDR2 is FQGNSA. The CDR3, as DNA: TGTGCCAGCAGCTCCAGCGGGAGGCGCCAAGAGACCCAGTACTTC. It translates to CASSSSGRRQETQYF.